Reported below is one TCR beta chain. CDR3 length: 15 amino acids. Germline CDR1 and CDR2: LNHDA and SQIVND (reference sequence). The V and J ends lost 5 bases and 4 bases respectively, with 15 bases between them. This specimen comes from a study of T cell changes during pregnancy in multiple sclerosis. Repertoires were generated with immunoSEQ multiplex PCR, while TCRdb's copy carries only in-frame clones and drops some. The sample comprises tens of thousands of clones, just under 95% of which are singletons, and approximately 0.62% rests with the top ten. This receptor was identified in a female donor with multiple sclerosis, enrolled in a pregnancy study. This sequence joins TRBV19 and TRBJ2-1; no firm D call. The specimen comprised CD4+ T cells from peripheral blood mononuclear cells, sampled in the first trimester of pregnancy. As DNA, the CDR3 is TGTGCCAGTAGTTCTGAGCACTCCGCGTACAATGAGCAGTTCTTC. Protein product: CASSSEHSAYNEQFF.